A selection of T cell receptor beta chains follows, all from one sample in a study of blood T cell repertoires in COVID-19. The data were produced by immunoSEQ multiplex PCR, yet TCRdb's version contains in-frame clones alone and is incomplete. The table includes around 320,000 clones, 90% detected once. Input material: PBMCs or T cells enriched from blood (not recorded which). The receptors were gathered from a woman aged 18-35 years with acute COVID-19. CDR3s include the opening cysteine and the closing phenylalanine or tryptophan. The D gene is left open where the match is weak. Clone size is not always given. Where it is, it says once, few, many or a class for expanded clones.

V: TRBV6-2/TRBV6-3; size: .; D: TRBD2; J: TRBJ2-1; DNA: TGTGCCAGCAGTTTGTCGGGACTAGCGGGAGAAGGTACCTACAATGAGCAGTTCTTC; CDR3: CASSLSGLAGEGTYNEQFF
V: TRBV18; size: .; D: .; J: TRBJ2-7; DNA: TGTGCCAGCTCACCACCGGGGGACATCAACGAGCAGTACTTC; CDR3: CASSPPGDINEQYF
V: TRBV5-1; size: .; D: TRBD2; J: TRBJ2-3; DNA: TGCGCCAGCAGCCCCGGGACTAGCGGGATTAGCACAGATACGCAGTATTTT; CDR3: CASSPGTSGISTDTQYF
V: TRBV24-1; size: .; D: .; J: TRBJ2-2; DNA: TGTGCCACCAGTGATGTACAGGGAAGGTGGGAGTACACCGGGGAGCTGTTTTTT; CDR3: CATSDVQGRWEYTGELFF
V: TRBV4-2; size: .; D: .; J: TRBJ1-2; DNA: TGTGCCAGCAGCCAAGAGATGCGGGGGTCCCTAGGCTACACCTTC; CDR3: CASSQEMRGSLGYTF
V: TRBV24-1; size: .; D: .; J: TRBJ2-1; DNA: TGTGCCACCAGTGATCTCGGGGGAAACAATGAGCAGTTCTTC; CDR3: CATSDLGGNNEQFF
V: TRBV5-1; size: .; D: .; J: TRBJ1-1; DNA: TGCGCCAGCAGCTTGTGGGACACGAACACTGAAGCTTTCTTT; CDR3: CASSLWDTNTEAFF
V: TRBV5-1; size: .; D: TRBD1; J: TRBJ2-2; DNA: TGCGCCAGCAGCTCGCAGACAGGGGGTATTCTAAACACCGGGGAGCTGTTTTTT; CDR3: CASSSQTGGILNTGELFF
V: TRBV6-1; size: .; D: .; J: TRBJ2-7; DNA: TGTGCCAGCAGTGACCTACCGGACAATGCCCAGTACGAGCAGTACTTC; CDR3: CASSDLPDNAQYEQYF
V: TRBV5-1; size: .; D: .; J: TRBJ1-2; DNA: TGCGCCAGCAGCTTGGCCTCGGGGGGCGATGGCTACACCTTC; CDR3: CASSLASGGDGYTF
V: TRBV5-1; size: .; D: .; J: TRBJ2-3; DNA: TGCGCCAGCACTCTGGACACGCCCAGCACAGATACGCAGTATTTT; CDR3: CASTLDTPSTDTQYF
V: TRBV19; size: .; D: TRBD1; J: TRBJ2-7; DNA: TGTGCCAGTAGTATAGTCCAGGGGGCGCCGCACGAGCAGTACTTC; CDR3: CASSIVQGAPHEQYF
V: TRBV24-1; size: few; D: .; J: TRBJ1-1; DNA: TGTGCCACCAGTGATTCCCATTACACTGAAGCTTTCTTT; CDR3: CATSDSHYTEAFF
V: TRBV25-1; size: .; D: TRBD1; J: TRBJ1-2; DNA: TGTGCCAGCAGCCTCCGGGACAGGGCCTCTCCCGCGTATGGCTACACCTTC; CDR3: CASSLRDRASPAYGYTF
V: TRBV28; size: .; D: .; J: TRBJ1-2; DNA: TGTGCCAGCAGACCCTCGGCTAACTATGGCTACACCTTC; CDR3: CASRPSANYGYTF
V: TRBV3-1/TRBV3-2; size: .; D: .; J: TRBJ2-1; DNA: TGTGCCAGCAGCCAAGACGGAGCGTTTGGTGAGCAGTTCTTC; CDR3: CASSQDGAFGEQFF
V: TRBV29-1; size: .; D: TRBD1; J: TRBJ2-5; DNA: TGCAGCGTGGCTGAACAGGGGTACCAAGAGACCCAGTACTTC; CDR3: CSVAEQGYQETQYF
V: TRBV9; size: .; D: .; J: TRBJ2-7; DNA: TGTGCCAGCAGCCCAAAGGGGGGGAGGACCTACGAGCAGTACTTC; CDR3: CASSPKGGRTYEQYF
V: TRBV18; size: .; D: .; J: TRBJ2-5; DNA: TGTGCCAGCTCACCAGGAGCGGTGTACCAAGAGACCCAGTACTTC; CDR3: CASSPGAVYQETQYF
V: TRBV10-3; size: .; D: .; J: TRBJ1-5; DNA: TGTGCCACCCTGCGGGTTTCGGGACAGCCCCAGCATTTT; CDR3: CATLRVSGQPQHF
V: TRBV6-1; size: .; D: .; J: TRBJ1-5; DNA: TGTGCCAGCAGTGAATGGATGGGGAGGGGAAGCAATCAGCCCCAGCATTTT; CDR3: CASSEWMGRGSNQPQHF
V: TRBV29-1; size: .; D: .; J: TRBJ2-1; DNA: TGCAGCGTTGAGACATTCGAAGCGGCCCTAAGCTCCTACAATGAGCAGTTCTTC; CDR3: CSVETFEAALSSYNEQFF
V: TRBV7-2; size: once; D: TRBD2; J: TRBJ2-7; DNA: TGTGCCAGCAGCCCCGAGCTACTAGCGGGAGGCTACGAGCAGTACTTC; CDR3: CASSPELLAGGYEQYF
V: TRBV19; size: .; D: .; J: TRBJ2-2; DNA: TGTGCCAGTCACCCGTCGTCTAGTCGGAACACCGGGGAGCTGTTTTTT; CDR3: CASHPSSSRNTGELFF
V: TRBV3-1/TRBV3-2; size: .; D: TRBD1; J: TRBJ1-4; DNA: TGTGCCAGCAGCAGACGGGACAGGGGGCCACTCAATGAAAAACTGTTTTTT; CDR3: CASSRRDRGPLNEKLFF
V: TRBV28; size: .; D: TRBD2; J: TRBJ2-7; DNA: TGTGCCAGCAGTTTTACTAGCGGGACCGAGCAGTACTTC; CDR3: CASSFTSGTEQYF
V: TRBV7-2; size: .; D: .; J: TRBJ2-2; DNA: TGTGCCAGCAGCTTTTTTGGGGGCGGCGGGGGGAACACCGGGGAGCTGTTTTTT; CDR3: CASSFFGGGGGNTGELFF
V: TRBV27; size: .; D: .; J: TRBJ2-7; DNA: TGTGCCAGCAGTCGGAGGGGCGAGCAGTACTTC; CDR3: CASSRRGEQYF
V: TRBV25-1; size: .; D: .; J: TRBJ2-5; DNA: TGTGCCAGCAGTGTCGGTTTGCAGGGGCGGGGGGAGACCCAGTACTTC; CDR3: CASSVGLQGRGETQYF
V: TRBV3-1/TRBV3-2; size: .; D: .; J: TRBJ2-7; DNA: TGTGCCAGCAGCCAAGCATTTAGCCCTGTCGTCTACGAGCAGTACTTC; CDR3: CASSQAFSPVVYEQYF
V: TRBV9; size: .; D: .; J: TRBJ2-1; DNA: TGTGCCAGCAGCGTAAGGAGCGACCAGCAGTTCTTC; CDR3: CASSVRSDQQFF
V: TRBV7-2; size: .; D: .; J: TRBJ2-3; DNA: TGTGCCAGCACCCCCCGGGAGCGGGCAACTAGCACAGATACGCAGTATTTT; CDR3: CASTPRERATSTDTQYF
V: TRBV28; size: .; D: TRBD2; J: TRBJ2-7; DNA: TGTGCCAGCAGTCCCCTGCTAGCGGGAGATGACGAGCAGTACTTC; CDR3: CASSPLLAGDDEQYF
V: TRBV19; size: .; D: .; J: TRBJ1-2; DNA: TGTGCCAGTACGCTACGGCGGCTCAACTATGGCTACACCTTC; CDR3: CASTLRRLNYGYTF
V: TRBV6-4; size: .; D: TRBD2; J: TRBJ2-2; DNA: TGTGCCAGTCAGCGGGAGGAGCACACCGGGGAGCTGTTTTTT; CDR3: CASQREEHTGELFF
V: TRBV28; size: .; D: .; J: TRBJ1-5; DNA: TGTGCCAGCAGTTCCGGGGAAGGTGGGCAGCCCCAGCATTTT; CDR3: CASSSGEGGQPQHF
V: TRBV9; size: .; D: .; J: TRBJ2-1; DNA: TGTGCCAGCAGCGTGTCTAGCGAGCCCTACAATGAGCAGTTCTTC; CDR3: CASSVSSEPYNEQFF
V: TRBV28; size: .; D: .; J: TRBJ1-2; DNA: TGTGCCAGCAGCTCCACAGGGAATAGCGGCTACACCTTC; CDR3: CASSSTGNSGYTF
V: TRBV2; size: .; D: .; J: TRBJ2-7; DNA: TGTGCCAGCAGTGGGGAGATACCTTACGAGCAGTACTTC; CDR3: CASSGEIPYEQYF
V: TRBV4-2; size: .; D: .; J: TRBJ1-3; DNA: TGTGCCAGCAGCCAAGAGGGGGGACGTACTGGAAACACCATATATTTT; CDR3: CASSQEGGRTGNTIYF
V: TRBV6-5; size: .; D: TRBD2; J: TRBJ2-2; DNA: TGTGCCAGCAGTTACAGGGGACTACGCACCGGGGAGCTGTTTTTT; CDR3: CASSYRGLRTGELFF
V: TRBV19; size: .; D: .; J: TRBJ1-5; DNA: TGTGCCAGTAGTATAGGCGGGGGTATGAGCAATCAGCCCCAGCATTTT; CDR3: CASSIGGGMSNQPQHF
V: TRBV7-9; size: .; D: TRBD1; J: TRBJ1-1; DNA: TGTGCCAGCAGCTTATCGACAGGGGGCGCGGCTTTCTTT; CDR3: CASSLSTGGAAFF
V: TRBV27; size: .; D: TRBD1; J: TRBJ1-6; DNA: TGTGCCAGCCGAACAGGGGTGGCTTCACCCCTCCACTTT; CDR3: CASRTGVASPLHF
V: TRBV10-2; size: .; D: .; J: TRBJ1-2; DNA: TGCGCCAGCAGGCGGGGGGCGACGGTTTCAGGGAACTATGGCTACACCTTC; CDR3: CASRRGATVSGNYGYTF
V: TRBV3-1/TRBV3-2; size: .; D: .; J: TRBJ2-7; DNA: TGTGCCAGCAGCCAAGATCTCCCAGTGCTTTCCTACGAGCAGTACTTC; CDR3: CASSQDLPVLSYEQYF
V: TRBV4-1; size: .; D: .; J: TRBJ1-6; DNA: TGCGCCAGCAGCCAGGAGAGCTCCTATAATTCACCCCTCCACTTT; CDR3: CASSQESSYNSPLHF
V: TRBV30; size: .; D: .; J: TRBJ1-5; DNA: TGTGCCTGGAGTGTACCATTGGGAGGGGGTAGCAATCAGCCCCAGCATTTT; CDR3: CAWSVPLGGGSNQPQHF